A single sample gave rise to the 20 T cell receptor beta chains below, sequenced in a study of T cell responses to AZD1222 COVID-19 vaccine. TCRdb's table, derived via immunoSEQ multiplex PCR, lists solely in-frame clones and lacks some. The table shows about 120,000 clones, with approximately 83% occurring only once. Source: peripheral blood, taken on day 0 of MenACWY control vaccination. The receptor source for this set is an adult in good health.

The rearrangement joins TRBV7-9 to TRBJ1-5, with D unresolved. V was shortened by 2 bases and J by 5 bases, with 7 bases between the two germline ends. Germline V gene lookup returns CDR1 SEHNR and CDR2 FQNEAQ (reference sequence). The CDR3 runs 13 residues. The CDR3, as DNA: TGTGCCAGCAGCTTATTAACAGATCAGCCCCAGCATTTT. Amino acid sequence: CASSLLTDQPQHF.

This clone was counted between two and nine times. Other DNA sequences within the sample encode an identical CDR3. This rearrangement joins TRBV7-8 to TRBJ2-5; the match to TRBD1 covers 8 bases. The CDR3 loop spans 16 amino acids. V shed 4 bases, J shed 2 bases, and the junction held 9 bases outside the gene matches. The germline V gene encodes CDR1 SGHVS and CDR2 FQNEAQ. The CDR3 sequence is CASSSRQGMGQETQYF. The CDR3 bases are TGTGCCAGCAGCTCCCGACAGGGGATGGGGCAAGAGACCCAGTACTTC.

The chain couples TRBV27 to TRBJ1-1, with 9 bases fitting TRBD1. V trimming: 6 bases; J trimming: 5 bases; junction bases outside the gene matches: 4. Germline V CDR1 and CDR2: MNHEY, SMNVEV (reference sequence). This CDR3 has 13 residues. The DNA of the CDR3 is TGTGCCAGCAGGAACAGGGGGCTGACTGAAGCTTTCTTT. Translating gives CASRNRGLTEAFF.

The chain is built from TRBV5-5 and TRBJ1-2, with D unresolved. Germline V gene data show CDR1 as SGHKS and CDR2 as YYEKEE (reference sequence). Trimming removed 4 bases at V and 0 bases at J, with 13 bases between. The CDR3 runs 15 residues. CDR3 DNA sequence: TGTGCCAGCAGCCAACAATTGGGGACTAACTATGGCTACACCTTC. Translating it yields CASSQQLGTNYGYTF. The full variable domain, its missing parts supplied by reference TRBV5-5 and TRBJ1-2, is DAGVTQSPTHLIKTRGQQVTLRCSPISGHKSVSWYQQVLGQGPQFIFQYYEKEERGRGNFPDRFSARQFPNYSSELNVNALLLGDSALYLCASSQQLGTNYGYTFGSGTRLTVV.

V is TRBV19 and J is TRBJ2-2; D is possibly TRBD2 (5 bases). This CDR3 is built from 18 residues. Looked up from germline, CDR1 is LNHDA and CDR2 is SQIVND (reference sequence). V was clipped by 5 bases and J by 2 bases, with 21 bases between them. The CDR3 region is CASSARGKARINTGELFF. The CDR3 DNA sequence: TGTGCCAGTAGTGCTCGGGGAAAGGCCCGGATTAACACCGGGGAGCTGTTTTTT.

V and J are TRBV24-1 and TRBJ2-7; D could derive from TRBD1 or TRBD2 (5 bases each). The length of the CDR3 is 15 residues. The germline V gene encodes CDR1 KGHDR and CDR2 SFDVKD. Trimming shortened V by 4 bases and J by 2 bases, and 14 bases separated the two germline ends. CDR3 bases: TGTGCCACCAGTGAAAGGGACCGGGCCCCCTACGAGCAGTACTTC. Protein: CATSERDRAPYEQYF.

The CDR3: CASTFLGGNTEAFF. In DNA form, the CDR3 reads TGTGCCAGTACCTTTCTAGGGGGGAACACTGAAGCTTTCTTT. The chain is built from TRBV19 and TRBJ1-1; D perhaps matches TRBD1 (6 bases). The germline V and J ends were trimmed by 7 bases and 1 base, with 13 bases remaining between them. CDR3 length equals 14 residues. Germline assignment: CDR1 LNHDA and CDR2 SQIVND (reference sequence).

This clone showed up just a few times. The rearrangement links TRBV5-1 to TRBJ1-2; 7 nucleotides align to TRBD1. The germline CDR1 and CDR2 sequences are SGHRS and YFSETQ. The CDR3 is 15 residues long. V lost 0 bases to trimming and J lost 0 bases; unmatched junction nucleotides: 2. Written as DNA, the CDR3 is TGCGCCAGCAGCTTGGGGGACAGATCTAACTATGGCTACACCTTC. Translation: CASSLGDRSNYGYTF. Based on the CDR3 plus reference TRBV5-1 and TRBJ1-2, the full variable domain is KAGVTQTPRYLIKTRGQQVTLSCSPISGHRSVSWYQQTPGQGLQFLFEYFSETQRNKGNFPGRFSGRQFSNSRSEMNVSTLELGDSALYLCASSLGDRSNYGYTFGSGTRLTVV.

This clone was seen a few times. The chain links TRBV10-1 to TRBJ2-1, with D perhaps given as TRBD1 or TRBD2 (5 bases each). Germline V CDR1 and CDR2: WNHNN, SYGVQD (reference sequence). Trimming removed 3 bases at V and 0 bases at J, with 15 bases between. The CDR3 contains 17 residues. The DNA of the CDR3 is TGCGCCAGCAGTGACGAGGGGCACCCCAGCTCCTACAATGAGCAGTTCTTC. This translates into CASSDEGHPSSYNEQFF.

The rearrangement joins TRBV28 to TRBJ1-4; D call uncertain. CDR3 length: 14 residues. Germline CDR1 MDHEN, CDR2 SYDVKM. V lost 6 bases and J 7 bases, leaving 15 bases between the germline ends. The CDR3 protein is CASSPRGMGEKLFF. CDR3 coding DNA: TGTGCCAGCAGCCCTCGGGGTATGGGTGAAAAACTGTTTTTT.

The chain combines TRBV24-1 with TRBJ2-6, with TRBD2 matching over 9 bases. The CDR3 is made up of 13 amino acids. Losses at the gene ends were 12 bases for V and 2 bases for J; bases not matched to a gene: 1. CDR1 and CDR2 (germline): KGHDR, SFDVKD. The DNA for the CDR3 is TGTGCCGCGGGGGGGACTGGGGCCAACGTCCTGACTTTC. It is translated as CAAGGTGANVLTF.

The chain uses TRBV7-6 and TRBJ2-6; D call uncertain. CDR3 length equals 15 residues. V was cut by 5 bases and J by 0 bases, with 8 bases left in between. Germline CDR1 and CDR2: SGHVS and FNYEAQ. The CDR3 protein is CASSPRNSGANVLTF. The CDR3 coding sequence is TGTGCCAGCAGCCCACGGAACTCTGGGGCCAACGTCCTGACTTTC.

V usage is TRBV5-1 and J usage is TRBJ1-2, with D unresolved. CDR1 is SGHRS and CDR2 is YFSETQ in the germline V gene. The CDR3 is made up of 14 amino acids. The V gene lost 3 bases and the J gene lost 3 bases, with 12 bases spanning the gap. As DNA, the CDR3 is TGCGCCAGCAGCTCGTCCCGGGTCGACTATGGCTACACCTTC. It translates to CASSSSRVDYGYTF.

The CDR3 DNA sequence: TGTGCCAGCAGCGCAAGAATTACAGGGGGCCCAGATACGCAGTATTTT. Translation: CASSARITGGPDTQYF. V is TRBV9 and J is TRBJ2-3; 9 nucleotides line up with TRBD1. The CDR3 sequence is 16 residues long. The V gene's germline CDR1 is SGDLS and CDR2 YYNGEE. V shed 3 bases and J 4 bases; nucleotides not matched to a gene: 9.

CDR3 DNA: TGTGCCAGCAGCCTACAGGGATACGAGCAGTACTTC. It codes for CASSLQGYEQYF. The V call is TRBV7-6, the J call TRBJ2-7; the D gene is possibly TRBD1 (6 bases). V was trimmed by 5 bases and J by 4 bases, leaving 9 bases between them. Germline CDR1 and CDR2: SGHVS and FNYEAQ. The CDR3 runs to 12 residues.

This clone was observed a handful of times. The chain uses TRBV29-1 and TRBJ2-1; either TRBD1 or TRBD2 may fit D (5 bases each). The germline V gene encodes CDR1 SQVTM and CDR2 ANQGSEA. Trimming left V 7 bases short and J 2 bases short, with 21 bases between. CDR3 length: 16 amino acids. CDR3 DNA sequence: TGCAGCGCCTCCCGGGACGCCGACGCCGCCTACAATGAGCAGTTCTTC. As protein: CSASRDADAAYNEQFF.

The chain couples TRBV28 to TRBJ1-1; D uncertain. Trimming left V 6 bases short and J 0 bases short, with 11 bases between. The CDR3 runs 14 residues. Germline assignment: CDR1 MDHEN and CDR2 SYDVKM. The CDR3 sequence is CASRPKGMNTEAFF. In DNA form, the CDR3 reads TGTGCCAGCAGACCTAAGGGCATGAACACTGAAGCTTTCTTT.

The chain employs TRBV6-5 and TRBJ1-2; TRBD1 agrees at 7 bases. With V trimmed by 0 bases and J by 5 bases, 6 bases remained unmatched. The CDR3 is made up of 15 amino acids. Germline CDR1 and CDR2: MNHEY and SVGAGI. The CDR3 DNA reads TGTGCCAGCAGTTACTCGGGAACAGGGGTTTATGGCTACACCTTC. The encoded protein is CASSYSGTGVYGYTF.

This clone was seen just once. The CDR3 DNA sequence: TGCGCCAGCAGCTCGAGCGGGGGACAGAAAGAGACCCAGTACTTC. It translates to CASSSSGGQKETQYF. V gene TRBV5-1 combines with J gene TRBJ2-5; D possibly corresponds to TRBD2 (8 bases). The CDR3 sequence is 15 residues long. Trimming stripped 3 bases from V and 3 bases from J, with 15 bases between. The germline V gene encodes CDR1 SGHRS and CDR2 YFSETQ.

The V and J genes are TRBV7-3 and TRBJ1-5; D is ambiguous. This CDR3 comprises 8 residues. Trimming removed 8 bases from V and 9 bases from J, with 2 bases in between. In germline, CDR1 is SGHTA, CDR2 FQGTGA. The CDR3 coding sequence is TGTGCCAGCTCGCCCCAGCATTTT. It yields the protein CASSPQHF.